What follows are 15 T cell receptor beta chains derived from one specimen sequenced in a study of T cells in localized non-small cell lung cancer. This table comes from immunoSEQ multiplex PCR, and its TCRdb copy is limited to in-frame clones, with some not included. The sample has around 92,000 clones, approximately 90% seen once. The sample in question was PBMCs, obtained before any cancer treatment. The receptor set was obtained from a woman between 35 and 75 years old with stage II squamous cell lung carcinoma.

V gene TRBV7-9 combines with J gene TRBJ1-1; D remains ambiguous. CDR3 length equals 11 residues. V gave up 5 bases and J gave up 8 bases, with 9 bases separating them. Germline V gene data show CDR1 as SEHNR and CDR2 as FQNEAQ (reference sequence). CDR3 DNA: TGTGCCAGCAGCCCCCGCCCCGAAGCTTTCTTT. Its protein is CASSPRPEAFF.

The chain recombines TRBV5-4 with TRBJ1-2; 7 nucleotides align to TRBD1. Trimming removed 3 bases from V and 4 bases from J; junction bases left unmatched: 3. CDR3 length: 13 amino acids. Germline values: CDR1 SGHNT, CDR2 YYREEE (reference sequence). This CDR3 reads CASSSGQLYGYTF. CDR3 coding DNA: TGTGCCAGCAGCTCGGGACAGCTCTATGGCTACACCTTC. Full variable domain (remainder filled in from reference TRBV5-4 and TRBJ1-2): ETGVTQSPTHLIKTRGQQVTLRCSSQSGHNTVSWYQQALGQGPQFIFQYYREEENGRGNFPPRFSGLQFPNYSSELNVNALELDDSALYLCASSSGQLYGYTFGSGTRLTVV.

This clone appeared a few times. The V and J genes are TRBV2 and TRBJ1-5; 11 positions match TRBD1. This CDR3 is 15 amino acids long. CDR1 is SNHLY, CDR2 FYNNEI, per germline. V dropped 4 bases and J dropped 7; count of bases not matched to a gene: 6. This chain's CDR3 is CASSAGTGGRQPQHF. The CDR3 DNA follows: TGTGCCAGCAGTGCCGGGACAGGGGGAAGGCAGCCCCAGCATTTT.

This clone was found a few times. The genes are TRBV6-5 and TRBJ1-2, with 11 bases matching TRBD1. CDR3 length: 16 residues. Germline V lookup: CDR1 MNHEY, CDR2 SVGAGI. With V trimmed by 2 bases and J by 5 bases, 7 bases remained unmatched. The CDR3 region is CASSYLRTGGTYGYTF. As DNA, the CDR3 is TGTGCCAGCAGTTACCTACGGACAGGGGGCACTTATGGCTACACCTTC.

J is TRBJ1-2 and V is TRBV6-5, with 8 bases fitting TRBD1. CDR3 length equals 14 residues. CDR1 and CDR2 (germline): MNHEY, SVGAGI. J was trimmed by 8 bases and V by 2 bases; bases with no gene match: 7. The CDR3 DNA follows: TGTGCCAGCAGTTACGGTGGTCAGGGGGCAGGCTACACCTTC. This gives the protein CASSYGGQGAGYTF.

The chain recombines TRBV28 with TRBJ1-2; D possibly corresponds to TRBD1 (6 bases). The germline V and J ends were trimmed by 10 bases and 4 bases, with 10 bases remaining between them. Per the germline V gene, CDR1 is MDHEN and CDR2 is SYDVKM. This CDR3 is 11 amino acids long. The CDR3 region is CATQGFYGYTF. Here the CDR3 DNA reads TGTGCCACCCAGGGGTTCTATGGCTACACCTTC.

CDR3 protein: CAGTWGGTNEQYF. DNA of the CDR3: TGTGCCGGGACCTGGGGAGGAACGAACGAGCAGTACTTC. V is TRBV30 and J is TRBJ2-7, with D perhaps matching TRBD2 (6 bases). V lost 8 bases, J lost 5 bases, and 19 bases lay in between. CDR3 size: 13 residues. The germline V gene has CDR1 GTSNPN and CDR2 SVGIG (reference sequence).

The chain joins TRBV7-9 to TRBJ1-1; D remains ambiguous. Per germline, CDR1 SEHNR and CDR2 FQNEAQ (reference sequence). V shed 5 bases and J shed 7 bases, with 8 bases lying between them. This CDR3 is built from 11 residues. Written as DNA, the CDR3 is TGTGCCAGCAGCCCATGGGGTGAAGCTTTCTTT. This codes for CASSPWGEAFF.

The V call is TRBV6-4, the J call TRBJ1-1; perhaps TRBD1 as D (6 bases). This CDR3 contains 14 residues. The germline gives CDR1 MRHNA, CDR2 SNTAGT. Trimming removed 2 bases at V and 6 bases at J, with 13 bases between. The CDR3 region is CASSDGQGRAEAFF. CDR3 DNA sequence: TGTGCCAGCAGTGACGGGCAGGGGAGGGCTGAAGCTTTCTTT.

V usage is TRBV5-1 and J usage is TRBJ1-1; D perhaps matches TRBD1 (6 bases). Germline-derived CDR1 and CDR2 are SGHRS and YFSETQ. V lost 4 bases to trimming and J lost 5 bases, with 18 bases between them. There are 15 residues in the CDR3. The CDR3 nucleotides read TGCGCCAGCAGCGTATGGGGGCCCCCTGGGACTGAAGCTTTCTTT. Translated, it gives CASSVWGPPGTEAFF.

The V gene is TRBV7-6, the J gene TRBJ1-5; TRBD1 matches 7 bases. The CDR3 contains 15 residues. The V gene's germline CDR1 is SGHVS and CDR2 FNYEAQ. V shed 5 bases, J shed 0 bases, and the junction held 4 bases outside the gene matches. The CDR3 coding sequence is TGTGCCAGCAGCGACAGGGTGTATAGCAATCAGCCCCAGCATTTT. Its translation is CASSDRVYSNQPQHF.

The V call is TRBV14, the J call TRBJ1-5, with D unclear. The ends were cut back, 3 bases at V and 3 bases at J, with 6 bases in the middle. The CDR3 loop spans 13 amino acids. Germline V gene lookup returns CDR1 SGHDN and CDR2 FVKESK. CDR3 protein: CASSQSLNQPQHF. The CDR3 bases are TGTGCCAGCAGCCAGTCGCTCAATCAGCCCCAGCATTTT.

The rearrangement joins TRBV9 to TRBJ2-2, with a weak D call TRBD1 (5 bases). The V end lost 0 bases, the J end lost 4 bases, and 10 bases lay between the germline ends. Looked up from germline, CDR1 is SGDLS and CDR2 is YYNGEE. This CDR3 is built from 15 residues. The CDR3 coding sequence is TGTGCCAGCAGCGTAGTGCAGGGATTCACCGGGGAGCTGTTTTTT. Its protein is CASSVVQGFTGELFF.

The chain employs TRBV2 and TRBJ2-5; 10 positions match TRBD1. This CDR3 has 14 amino acids. CDR1 SNHLY and CDR2 FYNNEI come from the germline V gene. Trimming at V came to 6 bases and at J to 2 bases, leaving 3 bases not matched to a gene. CDR3 residues: CASSRQGAQETQYF. Here the CDR3 DNA reads TGTGCCAGCAGCCGACAGGGGGCACAAGAGACCCAGTACTTC.

The genes are TRBV5-1 and TRBJ1-2; tentatively, D is TRBD1 (6 bases). There are 15 residues in the CDR3. Germline values: CDR1 SGHRS, CDR2 YFSETQ. V gave up 5 bases and J gave up 0 bases, with 14 bases separating them. The CDR3 loop is CASSRDGQTNYGYTF. The CDR3 coding sequence is TGCGCCAGCAGTAGGGACGGACAGACTAACTATGGCTACACCTTC.